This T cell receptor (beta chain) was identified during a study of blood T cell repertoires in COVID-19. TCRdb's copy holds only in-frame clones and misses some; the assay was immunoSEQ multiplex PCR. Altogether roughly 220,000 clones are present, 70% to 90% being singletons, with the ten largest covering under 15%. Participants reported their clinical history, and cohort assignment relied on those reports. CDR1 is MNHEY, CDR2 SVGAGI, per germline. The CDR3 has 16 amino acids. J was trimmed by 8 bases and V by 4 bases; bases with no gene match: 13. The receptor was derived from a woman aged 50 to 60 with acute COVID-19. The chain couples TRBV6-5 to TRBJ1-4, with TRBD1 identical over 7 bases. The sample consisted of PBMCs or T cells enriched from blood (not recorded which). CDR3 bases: TGTGCCAGCAGTTTTGGGACGACAGGGCTTGAGGAAAAACTGTTTTTT. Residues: CASSFGTTGLEEKLFF.